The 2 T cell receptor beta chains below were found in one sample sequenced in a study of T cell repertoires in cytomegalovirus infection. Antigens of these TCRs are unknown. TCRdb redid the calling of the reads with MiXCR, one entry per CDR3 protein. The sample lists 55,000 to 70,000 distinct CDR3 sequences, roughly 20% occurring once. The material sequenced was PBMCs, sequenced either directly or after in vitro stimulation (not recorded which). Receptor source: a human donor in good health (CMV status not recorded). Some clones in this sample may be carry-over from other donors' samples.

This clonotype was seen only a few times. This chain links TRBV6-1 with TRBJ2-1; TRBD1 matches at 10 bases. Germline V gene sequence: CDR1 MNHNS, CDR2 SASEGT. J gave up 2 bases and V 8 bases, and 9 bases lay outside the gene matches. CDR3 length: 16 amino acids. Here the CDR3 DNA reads TGTGCCAGCCGAGGTTCGGGACAGGGGACCTACAATGAGCAGTTCTTC. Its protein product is CASRGSGQGTYNEQFF.

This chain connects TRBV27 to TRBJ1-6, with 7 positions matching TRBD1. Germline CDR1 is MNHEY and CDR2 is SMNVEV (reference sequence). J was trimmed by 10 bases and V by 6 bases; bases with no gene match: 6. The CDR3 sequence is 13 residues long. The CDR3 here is CASRSTGVSPLHF. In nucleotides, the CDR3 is TGTGCCAGCAGGTCTACAGGGGTGTCACCCCTCCACTTT.